Presented here are 17 T cell receptor beta chains from one specimen sequenced in a study of Graves' ophthalmopathy and Graves' hyperthyroidism. RNA transcripts were the source from which TCR beta CDR3 regions were amplified. Second-round multiplex PCR came after first-round RT-PCR with HTBI primers. Using its own MiXCR run on the multiplex PCR reads, TCRdb lists one record per CDR3 protein. In the table there are about 380,000 distinct CDR3 sequences, 15% of which are singletons. Sequencing input: peripheral blood. Every receptor here comes from a woman under 30 with stable Graves' hyperthyroidism.

This clonotype was seen ten or more times. The CDR3 region has the DNA TGTGCCAGCAGTTCAATTACAGGAGGCACTGAAGCTTTCTTT. This sequence encodes CASSSITGGTEAFF. This chain links TRBV12-3 or TRBV12-4 with TRBJ1-1, with a tentative D call TRBD1 (5 bases). The CDR3 contains 14 residues. Trimming removed 4 bases at V and 4 bases at J, with 13 bases between.

At least ten counts were recorded for this clonotype. The gene calls are TRBV6-5 and TRBJ1-6; D may be TRBD1 (5 bases). The V end was cut by 2 bases, the J end by 8 bases, with 16 bases between. This CDR3 contains 16 residues. Germline CDR1 MNHEY, CDR2 SVGAGI. CDR3 in DNA: TGTGCCAGCAGTTACAGATCAGAGGGACCCCATTCACCCCTCCACTTT. It codes for CASSYRSEGPHSPLHF.

This clonotype was seen at least ten times. This sequence joins TRBV20-1 and TRBJ1-5; 9 nucleotides agree with TRBD1. The CDR3 sequence is 16 residues long. The germline V gene encodes CDR1 DFQATT and CDR2 SNEGSKA (reference sequence). The junction had 9 bases not matched to a gene; V was cut back by 6 bases and J by 0 bases. CDR3 sequence: CSALKGGQGSNQPQHF. CDR3 coding DNA: TGCAGTGCCTTAAAGGGGGGACAGGGTAGCAATCAGCCCCAGCATTTT.

The sample holds many counts of this clonotype. The chain couples TRBV12-3 or TRBV12-4 to TRBJ2-5; TRBD2 aligns across 14 bases. The CDR3 is 18 residues long. V gave up 0 bases and J gave up 2 bases; unmatched junction bases: 5. The CDR3 nucleotides are TGTGCCAGCAGTTTAGCATTAGGACTAGCGGGGGGTCAAGAGACCCAGTACTTC. Protein: CASSLALGLAGGQETQYF.

Ten or more counts support this clonotype. The chain combines TRBV11-2 with TRBJ1-5, with D hard to call. In germline, CDR1 is SGHAT, CDR2 FQNNGV. The CDR3 sequence is 13 residues long. V was trimmed by 1 base and J by 4 bases, leaving 5 bases between them. CDR3 sequence: CASSLATNQPQHF. The CDR3 region has the DNA TGTGCCAGCAGCTTAGCGACAAATCAGCCCCAGCATTTT.

This clonotype appeared many times. The gene calls are TRBV7-9 and TRBJ1-5; D gene ambiguous. Per the germline V gene, CDR1 is SEHNR and CDR2 is FQNEAQ (reference sequence). Trimming took off 4 bases at V and 0 bases at J, with 7 bases between the two ends. This CDR3 is built from 14 residues. The CDR3 bases are TGTGCCAGCAGCTCGGACGTTAGCAATCAGCCCCAGCATTTT. It yields the protein CASSSDVSNQPQHF.

This clonotype showed up many times. The V call is TRBV6-1, the J call TRBJ2-7; 9 bases match TRBD2. In germline, CDR1 is MNHNS, CDR2 SASEGT. The CDR3 is made up of 14 amino acids. Trimming at V came to 5 bases and at J to 4 bases, leaving 6 bases not matched to a gene. In nucleotides, the CDR3 is TGTGCCAGCAGTCCGACTAGCGGATCTTACGAGCAGTACTTC. Protein sequence: CASSPTSGSYEQYF.

This clonotype was detected only a few times. The V call is TRBV18, the J call TRBJ2-2; the D gene is possibly TRBD2 (7 bases). Germline V gives CDR1 KGHSH, CDR2 LQKENI. This CDR3 region has 16 residues. Trimming cost V 1 base and J 2 bases, with 11 bases left between them. The CDR3 DNA follows: TGTGCCAGCTCACCACGGCGGGGGCCCAACACCGGGGAGCTGTTTTTT. It codes for CASSPRRGPNTGELFF. The full variable domain, in which reference TRBV18 and TRBJ2-2 provide the parts outside the CDR3, is NAGVMQNPRHLVRRRGQEARLRCSPMKGHSHVYWYRQLPEEGLKFMVYLQKENIIDESGMPKERFSAEFPKEGPSILRIQQVVRGDSAAYFCASSPRRGPNTGELFFGEGSRLTVL.

The V call is TRBV2, the J call TRBJ2-5, with 11 bases aligning to TRBD1. The junction had 7 bases not matched to a gene; V was cut back by 5 bases and J by 5 bases. The CDR3 is made up of 15 amino acids. Germline CDR1 reads SNHLY; CDR2 reads FYNNEI. The CDR3 loop is CASSHRTGGEETQYF. The DNA for the CDR3 is TGTGCCAGCAGTCACCGGACAGGGGGCGAGGAGACCCAGTACTTC.

Many counts were recorded for this clonotype. This sequence joins TRBV6-4 and TRBJ1-2, with D perhaps matching TRBD1 (5 bases). The CDR3 has 12 residues. The ends were cut back, 4 bases at V and 8 bases at J, with 11 bases in the middle. In germline, CDR1 is MRHNA, CDR2 SNTAGT. CDR3 loop: CASSGGAKGYTF. DNA for the CDR3: TGTGCCAGCAGTGGAGGGGCGAAAGGCTACACCTTC.

This clonotype came up many times. The CDR3: CSVEADRPYEQYF. The CDR3 DNA reads as TGCAGCGTTGAGGCAGACAGGCCCTACGAGCAGTACTTC. This rearrangement joins TRBV29-1 to TRBJ2-7; D perhaps matches TRBD1 (6 bases). Trimming took off 3 bases at V and 2 bases at J, with 11 bases between the two ends. This CDR3 comprises 13 residues. Germline-derived CDR1 and CDR2 are SQVTM and ANQGSEA.

This clonotype was counted only a few times. The V call is TRBV6-1, the J call TRBJ2-5; D remains unclear. Germline CDR1 MNHNS, CDR2 SASEGT. The CDR3 covers 13 residues. Trimming left V 6 bases short and J 4 bases short, with 12 bases between. The CDR3 DNA sequence: TGTGCCAGCAGCCAAACAAGGACAGAGACCCAGTACTTC. Its protein product is CASSQTRTETQYF.

The DNA of the CDR3 is TGTGCCAGCTCACCGGAACAGGGAAGCTCCTATAATTCACCCCTCCACTTT. Translated, it gives CASSPEQGSSYNSPLHF. The chain has TRBV18 and TRBJ1-6, with TRBD1 as a possible D gene (6 bases). This CDR3 is built from 17 residues. Germline V gives CDR1 KGHSH, CDR2 LQKENI. Trimming removed 3 bases at V and 0 bases at J, with 12 bases between.

This clonotype was seen ten or more times. The genes are TRBV28 and TRBJ2-5; D is possibly TRBD1 (6 bases). The CDR3 is made up of 16 amino acids. Trimming left V 4 bases short and J 4 bases short, with 19 bases between. Germline V gene lookup returns CDR1 MDHEN and CDR2 SYDVKM. CDR3 nucleotide sequence: TGTGCCAGCAGTTCCTTACTGTCAGGGGAAGGAGAGACCCAGTACTTC. Its translation is CASSSLLSGEGETQYF. Full variable domain (missing parts from reference TRBV28 and TRBJ2-5): DVKVTQSSRYLVKRTGEKVFLECVQDMDHENMFWYRQDPGLGLRLIYFSYDVKMKEKGDIPEGYSVSREKKERFSLILESASTNQTSMYLCASSSLLSGEGETQYFGPGTRLLVL.

This clonotype came up many times. The rearrangement links TRBV3-1 to TRBJ1-2; D unclear. Trimming left V 0 bases short and J 4 bases short, with 6 bases between. CDR1 is LGHDT and CDR2 is YNNKEL in the germline V gene (reference sequence). The CDR3 consists of 13 residues. CDR3 in amino acids: CASSQEAVYGYTF. CDR3 in DNA: TGTGCCAGCAGCCAAGAAGCGGTCTATGGCTACACCTTC. The full variable domain, rest sourced from reference TRBV3-1 and TRBJ1-2, is DTAVSQTPKYLVTQMGNDKSIKCEQNLGHDTMYWYKQDSKKFLKIMFSYNNKELIINETVPNRFSPKSPDKAHLNLHINSLELGDSAVYFCASSQEAVYGYTFGSGTRLTVV.

Note on this clonotype: A much larger clone lies one base from this, so it may be a read error. CDR3 coding DNA: TGTGCCAGCAGTCCAACCCGTGGTGACATTAAGTACTTC. Encoded protein: CASSPTRGDIKYF. This chain connects TRBV28 to TRBJ2-4; D uncertain. This CDR3 has 13 residues. Per germline, CDR1 MDHEN and CDR2 SYDVKM.

This chain uses TRBV18 with TRBJ2-6, with TRBD1 identical over 11 bases. The V and J ends lost 3 bases and 0 bases, in that order; junction bases with no gene match: 4. The length of the CDR3 is 18 residues. Germline loops: CDR1 KGHSH, CDR2 LQKENI. This CDR3 reads CASSPGQGGFSGANVLTF. CDR3 nucleotide sequence: TGTGCCAGCTCACCGGGACAGGGGGGCTTCTCTGGGGCCAACGTCCTGACTTTC.